This is a list of T cell receptor beta chains from one sample in a study of tumor and adjacent non-tumor tissue in lung cancer. Via MiXCR, TCRdb re-called the multiplex PCR reads, giving one row per CDR3 protein. The sample consists of tens of thousands of distinct CDR3 sequences, less than 80% of them appearing once. The sequencing input was lung tumor tissue. The receptors were sampled from a man aged 55 to 70 with non-small cell lung cancer. Each CDR3 is given with its conserved first and last residue. Each record gives: CDR3 length, clone size, J gene, D gene, V gene, CDR3 DNA, CDR3 protein. A D gene is named only where the DNA matches it firmly. Not all rows give a size; the values are once, few, many and, for expanded clones, a class.

CDR3 length: 15
clone size: NA
J gene: TRBJ2-7
D gene: NA
V gene: TRBV12-3/TRBV12-4
CDR3 DNA: TGTGCCAGCAGTTTCGCCGTTATCAGATCCTGCGAGCAGTACTTC
CDR3 protein: CASSFAVIRSCEQYF

CDR3 length: 12
clone size: NA
J gene: TRBJ1-1
D gene: TRBD1
V gene: TRBV10-3
CDR3 DNA: TGTGCCATCAGGCAGGGGGGTACTGAAGCTTTCTTT
CDR3 protein: CAIRQGGTEAFF

CDR3 length: 16
clone size: NA
J gene: TRBJ2-7
D gene: TRBD1
V gene: TRBV6-1
CDR3 DNA: TGTGCCAGCAGTGATGGACGGACAGGGGGCCCCTACGAGCAGTGCTTC
CDR3 protein: CASSDGRTGGPYEQCF

CDR3 length: 15
clone size: NA
J gene: TRBJ2-6
D gene: NA
V gene: TRBV4-1
CDR3 DNA: TGCGCCAGCAGACAAGAAGGGTCTTGGGCCGACGTCCTGACTTTC
CDR3 protein: CASRQEGSWADVLTF

CDR3 length: 15
clone size: few
J gene: TRBJ1-4
D gene: TRBD1
V gene: TRBV20-1
CDR3 DNA: TGCAGTGCCATAAAAACAGGGGGCGCGGCTGAAAAACTGTTTTTT
CDR3 protein: CSAIKTGGAAEKLFF

CDR3 length: 15
clone size: NA
J gene: TRBJ2-3
D gene: TRBD1
V gene: TRBV5-5
CDR3 DNA: TGTACCAGCAGCCTCCGACAGGGGCCGACAGATACGCAGTATTTC
CDR3 protein: CTSSLRQGPTDTQYF

CDR3 length: 13
clone size: few
J gene: TRBJ2-1
D gene: NA
V gene: TRBV29-1
CDR3 DNA: TGCAGCGCCGAACCGGGGGGCCTCGCTGAGCAGTTCTTC
CDR3 protein: CSAEPGGLAEQFF

CDR3 length: 14
clone size: once
J gene: TRBJ1-2
D gene: NA
V gene: TRBV7-2
CDR3 DNA: TGCGCCAGCAGCTTAGTGGCGGAGCTCTATGGCTACACCTTC
CDR3 protein: CASSLVAELYGYTF

CDR3 length: 12
clone size: NA
J gene: TRBJ2-3
D gene: NA
V gene: TRBV10-2
CDR3 DNA: TGTGCCAGCATGGAACCCACAGACGCGCAGTATTTT
CDR3 protein: CASMEPTDAQYF

CDR3 length: 16
clone size: once
J gene: TRBJ1-1
D gene: NA
V gene: TRBV14
CDR3 DNA: TGTGCCAGCGAATCAGCAGACGACGGGGGGAACACTGAAGCTTTCTTT
CDR3 protein: CASESADDGGNTEAFF

CDR3 length: 13
clone size: many
J gene: TRBJ1-1
D gene: NA
V gene: TRBV12-3/TRBV12-4
CDR3 DNA: TGTGCCAGCAAAGGGACCTTAGAAAATGAAGCTTTCTTT
CDR3 protein: CASKGTLENEAFF

CDR3 length: 14
clone size: NA
J gene: TRBJ2-1
D gene: NA
V gene: TRBV5-1
CDR3 DNA: TGCGCTAGCAGCTTGGCTTGGGAGAGCAATGAGCAGTTCTTC
CDR3 protein: CASSLAWESNEQFF

CDR3 length: 15
clone size: NA
J gene: TRBJ2-2
D gene: NA
V gene: TRBV11-2
CDR3 DNA: TGTGCCGGCAGCTTAGGTGCCGGGGACACCGGGGAGCTGTTTTTT
CDR3 protein: CAGSLGAGDTGELFF

CDR3 length: 15
clone size: once
J gene: TRBJ1-5
D gene: NA
V gene: TRBV20-1
CDR3 DNA: TGCAGTGCTAGCCCGACAGGCAATAGCAATCAGCCCCAGCTTTTT
CDR3 protein: CSASPTGNSNQPQLF

CDR3 length: 17
clone size: NA
J gene: TRBJ1-5
D gene: NA
V gene: TRBV12-3/TRBV12-4
CDR3 DNA: TGTGCCAGGAGTTTAATAATGGACACCTATAGCAATCAGCCCCAACATTTT
CDR3 protein: CARSLIMDTYSNQPQHF

CDR3 length: 14
clone size: NA
J gene: TRBJ1-1
D gene: NA
V gene: TRBV10-2
CDR3 DNA: TGCGCCAGCAGTGAGGACAGAATGAACACTGAAGTTTTCTTT
CDR3 protein: CASSEDRMNTEVFF

CDR3 length: 16
clone size: NA
J gene: TRBJ1-5
D gene: NA
V gene: TRBV4-1
CDR3 DNA: TGCGCCAGCAGCGTTACCGCAGGGATGTGCAATCAACCCCAGCATTTT
CDR3 protein: CASSVTAGMCNQPQHF

CDR3 length: 16
clone size: NA
J gene: TRBJ2-1
D gene: TRBD2
V gene: TRBV5-1
CDR3 DNA: TGCGCCGGCAGCTTGAGTGTAGCGGGAACAGGCGATGAGCAGTTCTTC
CDR3 protein: CAGSLSVAGTGDEQFF

CDR3 length: 15
clone size: NA
J gene: TRBJ2-3
D gene: NA
V gene: TRBV11-2
CDR3 DNA: TGTGCTAGCAGCCTGGCCACAACCGCCGCAGATAGGCAGTATTTT
CDR3 protein: CASSLATTAADRQYF

CDR3 length: 13
clone size: few
J gene: TRBJ2-7
D gene: NA
V gene: TRBV29-1
CDR3 DNA: TGCAGCGTCACGAGGGGGAGCCGGGGGGAGCAGTACTTC
CDR3 protein: CSVTRGSRGEQYF

CDR3 length: 13
clone size: many
J gene: TRBJ2-6
D gene: NA
V gene: TRBV29-1
CDR3 DNA: TGCAGCGTTGAGGGCATCGGGGCCAACGTCCTGACTTTC
CDR3 protein: CSVEGIGANVLTF

CDR3 length: 14
clone size: once
J gene: TRBJ2-3
D gene: NA
V gene: TRBV20-1
CDR3 DNA: TGCAGTGTAGGTCATCTAGCAAACATAGATACGCAGTATTTT
CDR3 protein: CSVGHLANIDTQYF

CDR3 length: 14
clone size: NA
J gene: TRBJ2-1
D gene: NA
V gene: TRBV11-3
CDR3 DNA: TGTGCCAGCGGACAGACTACTACGTCTACTGAACAGTTCTTC
CDR3 protein: CASGQTTTSTEQFF

CDR3 length: 13
clone size: few
J gene: TRBJ1-1
D gene: NA
V gene: TRBV29-1
CDR3 DNA: TGTAGCGTAACCTTGGGACATAACACTGAAGCTTTCTTT
CDR3 protein: CSVTLGHNTEAFF

CDR3 length: 15
clone size: few
J gene: TRBJ2-5
D gene: TRBD1
V gene: TRBV6-6
CDR3 DNA: TGTGCCAGCACCGGCCCGCGTAGGGGGCGAGAGACTCAGTATTTC
CDR3 protein: CASTGPRRGRETQYF

CDR3 length: 15
clone size: NA
J gene: TRBJ2-1
D gene: NA
V gene: TRBV29-1
CDR3 DNA: TGTAGCGTTGAGGGTAAACACAGCTCCTGCAATGAGCAGTTCTTC
CDR3 protein: CSVEGKHSSCNEQFF

CDR3 length: 15
clone size: NA
J gene: TRBJ1-1
D gene: NA
V gene: TRBV6-6
CDR3 DNA: TGTGCCAGCAGTTACTCCTGGCAGGGTGATACTGAAGCTTTCTTT
CDR3 protein: CASSYSWQGDTEAFF

CDR3 length: 15
clone size: NA
J gene: TRBJ2-7
D gene: NA
V gene: TRBV11-3
CDR3 DNA: TGTGTCAGCGGTTCTACCGGGACATGGTCCTACGAGCAGTACTTC
CDR3 protein: CVSGSTGTWSYEQYF

CDR3 length: 14
clone size: many
J gene: TRBJ1-5
D gene: TRBD1
V gene: TRBV6-1
CDR3 DNA: TGTGCCAGCAGGGCAGGGACAGGGGGCCCATATTTGCATTTT
CDR3 protein: CASRAGTGGPYLHF

CDR3 length: 14
clone size: NA
J gene: TRBJ2-5
D gene: NA
V gene: TRBV29-1
CDR3 DNA: TGCAGGGTTGAAGATGGGGCAGACCAAGAGACCCAGTATTTC
CDR3 protein: CRVEDGADQETQYF

CDR3 length: 16
clone size: once
J gene: TRBJ2-2
D gene: TRBD2
V gene: TRBV4-3
CDR3 DNA: TGCGCCACCAGCCGAGAGACTAGCGGTCGCACCGGGGAGCTGTTTTTT
CDR3 protein: CATSRETSGRTGELFF

CDR3 length: 12
clone size: NA
J gene: TRBJ2-7
D gene: NA
V gene: TRBV29-1
CDR3 DNA: TGCAGCGCCAAGATGGGCCGGTACGAGCAGTACTTC
CDR3 protein: CSAKMGRYEQYF

CDR3 length: 13
clone size: once
J gene: TRBJ2-2
D gene: NA
V gene: TRBV11-1
CDR3 DNA: TGTGTCAGCAGCTCTGAAATGGCCGGGGAGCTGTTTTTT
CDR3 protein: CVSSSEMAGELFF

CDR3 length: 16
clone size: NA
J gene: TRBJ2-1
D gene: NA
V gene: TRBV4-1
CDR3 DNA: TGCGCCAGCAGCCAAGATGGGCGAGTTTATACGGATAAGCAGTTCTTC
CDR3 protein: CASSQDGRVYTDKQFF

CDR3 length: 15
clone size: NA
J gene: TRBJ1-2
D gene: NA
V gene: TRBV24-1
CDR3 DNA: TGTGCCACCAGTGACCCAAATAGGGGTGGATGTGGCTACACCTTC
CDR3 protein: CATSDPNRGGCGYTF

CDR3 length: 14
clone size: NA
J gene: TRBJ2-5
D gene: NA
V gene: TRBV29-1
CDR3 DNA: TGCAGCGCTGAAATACAGGGCTTGTGGGAGACCCAGTACTTC
CDR3 protein: CSAEIQGLWETQYF

CDR3 length: 16
clone size: NA
J gene: TRBJ2-2
D gene: TRBD1
V gene: TRBV29-1
CDR3 DNA: TGTAGCGTTCTACGACGAGACCGGGACAGTCCTTTGGAGCTGTTTTTT
CDR3 protein: CSVLRRDRDSPLELFF

CDR3 length: 14
clone size: NA
J gene: TRBJ2-3
D gene: NA
V gene: TRBV30
CDR3 DNA: TGTTCCTGGAGTAGGGCAGGGAACACAGATACACAGTATTTT
CDR3 protein: CSWSRAGNTDTQYF

CDR3 length: 14
clone size: NA
J gene: TRBJ2-7
D gene: TRBD1
V gene: TRBV6-2/TRBV6-3
CDR3 DNA: TGTGCCATCACCCCGGTGACAGGGGCCTACGAGCATTACTTC
CDR3 protein: CAITPVTGAYEHYF

CDR3 length: 15
clone size: NA
J gene: TRBJ2-5
D gene: NA
V gene: TRBV20-1
CDR3 DNA: TGCAGTGCTAGTATGGCGGGATCGAAGTTCGAGACCCAGTACTTC
CDR3 protein: CSASMAGSKFETQYF

CDR3 length: 16
clone size: NA
J gene: TRBJ2-3
D gene: NA
V gene: TRBV6-6
CDR3 DNA: TGTGCCAGCACGGTGCTGTTGGTATACAGCAATCAGCCCCAGTATTTT
CDR3 protein: CASTVLLVYSNQPQYF